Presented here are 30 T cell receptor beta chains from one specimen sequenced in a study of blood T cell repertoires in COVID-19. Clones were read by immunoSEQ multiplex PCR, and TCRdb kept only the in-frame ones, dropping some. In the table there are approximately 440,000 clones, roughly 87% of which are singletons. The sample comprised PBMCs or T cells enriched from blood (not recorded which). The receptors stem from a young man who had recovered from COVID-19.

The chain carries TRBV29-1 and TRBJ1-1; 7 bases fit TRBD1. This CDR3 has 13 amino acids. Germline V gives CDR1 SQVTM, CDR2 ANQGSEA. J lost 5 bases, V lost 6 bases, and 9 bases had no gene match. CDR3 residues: CSVPQGSGTEAFF. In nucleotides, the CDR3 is TGCAGCGTACCACAGGGGTCGGGGACTGAAGCTTTCTTT. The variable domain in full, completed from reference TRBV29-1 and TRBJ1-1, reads SAVISQKPSRDICQRGTSLTIQCQVDSQVTMMFWYRQQPGQSLTLIATANQGSEATYESGFVIDKFPISRPNLTFSTLTVSNMSPEDSSIYLCSVPQGSGTEAFFGQGTRLTVV.

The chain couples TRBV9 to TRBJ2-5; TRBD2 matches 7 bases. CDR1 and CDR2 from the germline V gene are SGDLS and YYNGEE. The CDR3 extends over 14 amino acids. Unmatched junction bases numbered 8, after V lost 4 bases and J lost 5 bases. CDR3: CASSTGGGAETQYF. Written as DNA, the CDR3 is TGTGCCAGCAGCACCGGGGGAGGGGCTGAGACCCAGTACTTC.

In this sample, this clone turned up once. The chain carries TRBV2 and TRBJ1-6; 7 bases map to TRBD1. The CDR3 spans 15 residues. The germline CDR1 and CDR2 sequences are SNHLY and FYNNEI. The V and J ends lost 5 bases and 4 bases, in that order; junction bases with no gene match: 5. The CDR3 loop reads CASSYRQGYNSPLHF. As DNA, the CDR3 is TGTGCCAGCAGTTACCGACAGGGATATAATTCACCCCTCCACTTT.

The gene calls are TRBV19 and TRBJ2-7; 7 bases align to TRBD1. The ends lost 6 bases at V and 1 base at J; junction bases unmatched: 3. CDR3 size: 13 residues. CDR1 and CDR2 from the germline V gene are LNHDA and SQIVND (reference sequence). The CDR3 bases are TGTGCCAGTAGAAGACAGGGTTCCTACGAGCAGTACTTC. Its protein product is CASRRQGSYEQYF.

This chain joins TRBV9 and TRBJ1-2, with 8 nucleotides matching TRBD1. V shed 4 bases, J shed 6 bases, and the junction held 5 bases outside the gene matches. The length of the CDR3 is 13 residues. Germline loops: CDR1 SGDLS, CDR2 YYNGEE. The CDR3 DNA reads TGTGCCAGCAGCCCCCAGGGGGCCCATGGCTACACCTTC. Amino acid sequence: CASSPQGAHGYTF.

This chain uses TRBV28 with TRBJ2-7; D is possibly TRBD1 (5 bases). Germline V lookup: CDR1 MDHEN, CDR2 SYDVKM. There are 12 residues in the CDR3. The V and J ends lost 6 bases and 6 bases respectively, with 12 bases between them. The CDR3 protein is CASRGPGSEQYF. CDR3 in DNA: TGTGCCAGCAGAGGTCCAGGGTCCGAGCAGTACTTC.

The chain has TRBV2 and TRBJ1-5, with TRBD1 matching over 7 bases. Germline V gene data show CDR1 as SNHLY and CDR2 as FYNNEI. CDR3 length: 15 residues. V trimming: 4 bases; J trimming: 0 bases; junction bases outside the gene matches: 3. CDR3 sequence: CASSGDRDSNQPQHF. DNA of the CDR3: TGTGCCAGCAGTGGAGACAGGGATAGCAATCAGCCCCAGCATTTT.

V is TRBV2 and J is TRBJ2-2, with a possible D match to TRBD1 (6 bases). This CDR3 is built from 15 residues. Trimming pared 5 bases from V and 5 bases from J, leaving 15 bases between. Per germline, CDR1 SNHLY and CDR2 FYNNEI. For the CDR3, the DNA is TGTGCCAGCAGTTTCATGCAAAGGGGGACCGGGGAGCTGTTTTTT. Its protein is CASSFMQRGTGELFF. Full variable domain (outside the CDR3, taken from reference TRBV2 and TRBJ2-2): EPEVTQTPSHQVTQMGQEVILRCVPISNHLYFYWYRQILGQKVEFLVSFYNNEISEKSEIFDDQFSVERPDGSNFTLKIRSTKLEDSAMYFCASSFMQRGTGELFFGEGSRLTVL.

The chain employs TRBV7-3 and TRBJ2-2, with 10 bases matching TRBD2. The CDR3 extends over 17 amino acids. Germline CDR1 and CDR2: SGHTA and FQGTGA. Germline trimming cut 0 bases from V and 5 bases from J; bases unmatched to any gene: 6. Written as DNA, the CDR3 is TGTGCCAGCAGCTTAACCGGACTAGCGGTTGAGACCGGGGAGCTGTTTTTT. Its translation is CASSLTGLAVETGELFF.

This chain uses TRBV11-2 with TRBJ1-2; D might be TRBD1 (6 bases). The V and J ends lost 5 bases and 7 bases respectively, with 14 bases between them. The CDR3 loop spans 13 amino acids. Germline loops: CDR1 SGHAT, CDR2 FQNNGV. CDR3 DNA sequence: TGTGCCAGCAGCGAACACAGGGCGTTTGGCTACACCTTC. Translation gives CASSEHRAFGYTF. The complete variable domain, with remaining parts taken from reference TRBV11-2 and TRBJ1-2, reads EAGVAQSPRYKIIEKRQSVAFWCNPISGHATLYWYQQILGQGPKLLIQFQNNGVVDDSQLPKDRFSAERLKGVDSTLKIQPAKLEDSAVYLCASSEHRAFGYTFGSGTRLTVV.

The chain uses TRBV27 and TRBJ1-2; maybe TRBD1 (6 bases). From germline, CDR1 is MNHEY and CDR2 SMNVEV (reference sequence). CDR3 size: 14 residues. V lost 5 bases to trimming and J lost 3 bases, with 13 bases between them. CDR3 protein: CASSIQGPYYGYTF. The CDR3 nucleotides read TGTGCCAGCAGTATTCAGGGGCCCTACTATGGCTACACCTTC.

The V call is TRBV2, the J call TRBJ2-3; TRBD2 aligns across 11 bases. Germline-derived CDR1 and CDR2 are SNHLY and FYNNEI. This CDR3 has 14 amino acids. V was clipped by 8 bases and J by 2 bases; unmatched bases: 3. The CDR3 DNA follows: TGTGCCAGCGGGACTAGCGGTTCCACAGATACGCAGTATTTT. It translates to CASGTSGSTDTQYF.

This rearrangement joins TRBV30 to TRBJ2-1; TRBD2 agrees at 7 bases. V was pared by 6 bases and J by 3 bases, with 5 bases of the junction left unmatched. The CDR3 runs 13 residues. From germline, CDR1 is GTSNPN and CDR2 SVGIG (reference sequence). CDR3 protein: CACIGGSYNEQFF. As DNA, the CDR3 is TGTGCCTGTATTGGCGGGAGCTACAATGAGCAGTTCTTC.

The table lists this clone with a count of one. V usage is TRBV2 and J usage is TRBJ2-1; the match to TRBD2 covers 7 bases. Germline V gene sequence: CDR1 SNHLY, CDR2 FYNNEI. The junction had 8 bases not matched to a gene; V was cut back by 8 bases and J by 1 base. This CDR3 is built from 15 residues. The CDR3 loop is CASRGGSGSYNEQFF. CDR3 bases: TGTGCCAGCCGGGGCGGGAGTGGGTCCTACAATGAGCAGTTCTTC.

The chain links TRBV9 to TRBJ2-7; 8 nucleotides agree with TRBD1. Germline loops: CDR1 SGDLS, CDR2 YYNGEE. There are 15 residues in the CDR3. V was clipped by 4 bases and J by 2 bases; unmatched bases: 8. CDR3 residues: CASSPQGARTYEQYF. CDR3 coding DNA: TGTGCCAGCAGCCCTCAGGGGGCGAGGACCTACGAGCAGTACTTC. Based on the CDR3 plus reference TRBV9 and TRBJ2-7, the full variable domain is DSGVTQTPKHLITATGQRVTLRCSPRSGDLSVYWYQQSLDQGLQFLIQYYNGEERAKGNILERFSAQQFPDLHSELNLSSLELGDSALYFCASSPQGARTYEQYFGPGTRLTVT.

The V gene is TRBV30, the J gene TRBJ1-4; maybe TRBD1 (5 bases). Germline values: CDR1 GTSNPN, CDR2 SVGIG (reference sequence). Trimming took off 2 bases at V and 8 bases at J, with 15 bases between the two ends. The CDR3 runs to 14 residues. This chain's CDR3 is CAWSRDRRMEKLFF. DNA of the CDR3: TGTGCCTGGAGTAGAGACAGACGCATGGAAAAACTGTTTTTT.

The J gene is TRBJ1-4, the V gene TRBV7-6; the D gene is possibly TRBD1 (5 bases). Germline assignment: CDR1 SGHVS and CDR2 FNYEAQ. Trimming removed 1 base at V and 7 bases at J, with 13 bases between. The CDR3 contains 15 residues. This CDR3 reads CASSLEQDGREKLFF. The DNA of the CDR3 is TGTGCCAGCAGCTTAGAACAGGACGGGCGTGAAAAACTGTTTTTT.

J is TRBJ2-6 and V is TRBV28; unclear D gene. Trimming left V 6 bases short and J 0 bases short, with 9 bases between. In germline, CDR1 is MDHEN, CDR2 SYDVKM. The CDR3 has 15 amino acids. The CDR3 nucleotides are TGTGCCAGCAGCCCCCCGGGCTCTGGGGCCAACGTCCTGACTTTC. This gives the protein CASSPPGSGANVLTF.

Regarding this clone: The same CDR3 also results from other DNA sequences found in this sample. The CDR3 DNA follows: TGTGCCAGCAGCCGGAGGGGGAACACCGGGGAGCTGTTTTTT. Residues: CASSRRGNTGELFF. The V gene is TRBV11-2, the J gene TRBJ2-2; possibly TRBD2 for D (6 bases). Germline V CDR1 and CDR2: SGHAT, FQNNGV. With 5 bases removed from V and 1 base from J, the gap between germline ends came to 8 bases. The CDR3 has 14 residues. Drawing the rest from reference TRBV11-2 and TRBJ2-2, the complete variable domain is EAGVAQSPRYKIIEKRQSVAFWCNPISGHATLYWYQQILGQGPKLLIQFQNNGVVDDSQLPKDRFSAERLKGVDSTLKIQPAKLEDSAVYLCASSRRGNTGELFFGEGSRLTVL.

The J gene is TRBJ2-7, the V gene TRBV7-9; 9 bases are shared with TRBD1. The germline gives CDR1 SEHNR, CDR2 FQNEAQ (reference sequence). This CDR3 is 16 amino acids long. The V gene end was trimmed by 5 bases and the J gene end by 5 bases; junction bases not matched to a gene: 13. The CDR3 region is CASSPNPGTGLHEQYF. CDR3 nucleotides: TGTGCCAGCAGCCCGAACCCCGGGACAGGGCTTCACGAGCAGTACTTC. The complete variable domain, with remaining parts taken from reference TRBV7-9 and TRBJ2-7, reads DTGVSQNPRHKITKRGQNVTFRCDPISEHNRLYWYRQTLGQGPEFLTYFQNEAQLEKSRLLSDRFSAERPKGSFSTLEIQRTEQGDSAMYLCASSPNPGTGLHEQYFGPGTRLTVT.

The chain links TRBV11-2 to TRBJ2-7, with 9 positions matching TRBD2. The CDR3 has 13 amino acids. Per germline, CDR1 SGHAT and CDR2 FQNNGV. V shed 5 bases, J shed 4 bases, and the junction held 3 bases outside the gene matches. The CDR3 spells CASSKGLAYEQYF. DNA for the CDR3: TGTGCCAGCAGCAAGGGACTAGCTTACGAGCAGTACTTC. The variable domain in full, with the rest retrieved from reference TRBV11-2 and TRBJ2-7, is EAGVAQSPRYKIIEKRQSVAFWCNPISGHATLYWYQQILGQGPKLLIQFQNNGVVDDSQLPKDRFSAERLKGVDSTLKIQPAKLEDSAVYLCASSKGLAYEQYFGPGTRLTVT.

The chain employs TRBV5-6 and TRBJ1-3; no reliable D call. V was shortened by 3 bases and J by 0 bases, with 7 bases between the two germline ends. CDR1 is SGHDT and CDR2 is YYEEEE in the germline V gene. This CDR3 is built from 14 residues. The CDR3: CASSSASSGNTIYF. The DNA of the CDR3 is TGTGCCAGCAGCTCAGCGAGCTCTGGAAACACCATATATTTT.

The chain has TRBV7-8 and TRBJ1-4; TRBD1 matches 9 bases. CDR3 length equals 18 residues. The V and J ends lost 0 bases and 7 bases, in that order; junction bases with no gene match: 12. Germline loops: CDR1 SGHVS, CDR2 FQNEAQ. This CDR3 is CASSLARTGEETGEKLFF. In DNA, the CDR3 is TGTGCCAGCAGCTTAGCGAGGACAGGGGAGGAGACGGGTGAAAAACTGTTTTTT.

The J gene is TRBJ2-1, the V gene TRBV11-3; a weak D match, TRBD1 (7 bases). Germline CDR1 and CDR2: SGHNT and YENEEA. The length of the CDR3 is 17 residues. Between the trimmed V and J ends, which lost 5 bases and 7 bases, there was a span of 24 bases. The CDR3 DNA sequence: TGTGCCAGCAGCCGTTCGGGACAGAGGAGGGCAATGAATGAGCAGTTCTTC. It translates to CASSRSGQRRAMNEQFF.

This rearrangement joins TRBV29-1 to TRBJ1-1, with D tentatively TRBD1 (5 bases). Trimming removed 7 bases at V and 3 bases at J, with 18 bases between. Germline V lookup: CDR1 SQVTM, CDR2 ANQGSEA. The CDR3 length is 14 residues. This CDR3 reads CSAARLGTDTEAFF. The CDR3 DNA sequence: TGCAGCGCCGCGAGACTGGGGACTGACACTGAAGCTTTCTTT.

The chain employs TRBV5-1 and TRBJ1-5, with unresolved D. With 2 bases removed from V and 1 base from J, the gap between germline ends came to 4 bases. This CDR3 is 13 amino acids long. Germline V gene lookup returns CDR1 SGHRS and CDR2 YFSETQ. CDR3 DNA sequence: TGCGCCAGCAGCTTCACAAGCAATCAGCCCCAGCATTTT. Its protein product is CASSFTSNQPQHF.

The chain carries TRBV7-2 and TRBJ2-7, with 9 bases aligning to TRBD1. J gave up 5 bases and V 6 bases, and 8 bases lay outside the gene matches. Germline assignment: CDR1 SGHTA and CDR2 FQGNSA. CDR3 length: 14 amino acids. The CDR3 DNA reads TGTGCCAGCAGTTACCGGACAGGGGCGCACGAGCAGTACTTC. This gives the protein CASSYRTGAHEQYF.

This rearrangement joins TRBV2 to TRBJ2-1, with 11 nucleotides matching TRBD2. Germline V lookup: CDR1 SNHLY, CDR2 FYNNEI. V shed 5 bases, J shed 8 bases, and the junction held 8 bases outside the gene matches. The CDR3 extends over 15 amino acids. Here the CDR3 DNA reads TGTGCCAGCAGTCGACTAGCGGGGCAGGGCGATGAGCAGTTCTTC. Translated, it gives CASSRLAGQGDEQFF.

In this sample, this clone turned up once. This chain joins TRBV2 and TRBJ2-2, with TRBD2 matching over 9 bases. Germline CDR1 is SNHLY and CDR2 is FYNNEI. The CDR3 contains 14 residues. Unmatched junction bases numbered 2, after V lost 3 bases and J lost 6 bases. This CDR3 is CASSDRLAAGELFF. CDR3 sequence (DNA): TGTGCCAGCAGTGACCGACTAGCGGCCGGGGAGCTGTTTTTT. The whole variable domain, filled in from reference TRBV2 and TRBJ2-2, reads EPEVTQTPSHQVTQMGQEVILRCVPISNHLYFYWYRQILGQKVEFLVSFYNNEISEKSEIFDDQFSVERPDGSNFTLKIRSTKLEDSAMYFCASSDRLAAGELFFGEGSRLTVL.

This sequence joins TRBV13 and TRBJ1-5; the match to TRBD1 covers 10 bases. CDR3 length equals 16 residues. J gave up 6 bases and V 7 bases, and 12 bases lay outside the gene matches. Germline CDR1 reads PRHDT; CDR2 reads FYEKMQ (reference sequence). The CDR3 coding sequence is TGTGCCAGCACCAAGGGCGGGACAGGGGTCCTTCAGCCCCAGCATTTT. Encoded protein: CASTKGGTGVLQPQHF.